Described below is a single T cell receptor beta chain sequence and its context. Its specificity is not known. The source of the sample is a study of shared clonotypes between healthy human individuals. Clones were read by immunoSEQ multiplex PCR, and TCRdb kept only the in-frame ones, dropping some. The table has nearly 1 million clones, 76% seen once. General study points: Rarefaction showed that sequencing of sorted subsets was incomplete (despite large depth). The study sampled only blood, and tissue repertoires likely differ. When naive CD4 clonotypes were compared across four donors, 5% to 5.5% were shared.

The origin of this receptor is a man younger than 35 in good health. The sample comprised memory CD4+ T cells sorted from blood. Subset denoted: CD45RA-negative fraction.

The CDR3 loop reads CASSLVGGQAFF. CDR3 in DNA: TGTGCCAGCAGTCTCGTCGGGGGGCAAGCTTTCTTT. The chain links TRBV6-6 to TRBJ1-1, with a possible D match to TRBD1 (6 bases). This CDR3 is 12 amino acids long. V lost 5 bases and J 9 bases, leaving 13 bases between the germline ends. CDR1 is MNHNY and CDR2 is SVGAGI in the germline V gene (reference sequence).